This T cell receptor (beta chain) was obtained from a study of regulatory T cells in long-lasting Graves disease. This clonotype was recorded at least ten times. The TCR beta library used iRepertoire HTBI primers with Arm-PCR amplification of CDR3. TCRdb independently ran MiXCR on the multiplex PCR reads; one entry per CDR3 protein. The profile shows about 450,000 distinct CDR3 sequences, about a quarter of them singletons. The time point here: persistent/refractory GD, antithyroid drugs over 5 years with positive TRAb. RNA extracted from PBMCs served as the sequencing template. The source is a female donor with Graves disease. This material consisted of peripheral blood mononuclear cells (PBMCs), taken when the disease was refractory, from a patient treated with antithyroid drugs.

CDR3 in amino acids: CAISRTGNSDTEAFF. The CDR3 coding sequence is TGTGCCATCAGTCGAACAGGGAATAGCGACACTGAAGCTTTCTTT. This chain uses TRBV10-3 with TRBJ1-1; maybe TRBD1 (6 bases). The germline gives CDR1 ENHRY, CDR2 SYGVKD. The CDR3 contains 15 residues. V lost 5 bases to trimming and J lost 3 bases, with 16 bases between them.